Below are 3 T cell receptor beta chains sequenced from a single sample in a study of T cells after yellow fever vaccination. MiXCR, run by TCRdb on the 5' RACE reads, gives a single entry per CDR3 protein. This repertoire shows 600,000 to 750,000 distinct CDR3 sequences, 10% to 15% found once; its top ten account for about 16%. The input for sequencing was PBMCs, taken on the day of the yellow fever booster vaccination. The receptors originated from a man aged 25 to 40 who received the YFV17D yellow fever vaccine.

This clonotype was counted at least ten times. The genes are TRBV5-6 and TRBJ2-1; D gene ambiguous. The CDR3 extends over 13 amino acids. V gave up 5 bases and J gave up 3 bases, with 9 bases separating them. CDR1 is SGHDT, CDR2 YYEEEE, per germline. In DNA, the CDR3 is TGTGCCAGCAGGGAGACCTACTACAATGAGCAGTTCTTC. This codes for CASRETYYNEQFF.

This clonotype was detected a few times. The chain recombines TRBV7-9 with TRBJ2-5; no firm D call. V lost 4 bases and J lost 9, with 18 bases in between. The CDR3 is made up of 14 amino acids. CDR1 and CDR2 (germline): SEHNR, FQNEAQ (reference sequence). The chain's CDR3 is CASSSNLGPAAQYF. In nucleotides, the CDR3 is TGTGCCAGCAGCTCGAATCTGGGCCCCGCGGCCCAGTACTTC.

This clonotype was recorded a few times. The J gene is TRBJ2-2, the V gene TRBV20-1, with 8 bases aligning to TRBD2. The CDR3 is 15 amino acids. The V segment lost 6 bases and the J segment 6 bases; nucleotides outside the gene matches: 12. Germline V lookup: CDR1 DFQATT, CDR2 SNEGSKA (reference sequence). This chain's CDR3 is CSAVTGTRGAGELFF. CDR3 nucleotides: TGCAGTGCCGTAACCGGGACTAGGGGAGCCGGGGAGCTGTTTTTT.